One sample yielded the 18 T cell receptor beta chains listed below, sequenced in a study of blood T cell repertoires in COVID-19. Using immunoSEQ multiplex PCR, the repertoire was profiled, and TCRdb retains in-frame clones only, with some absent. The data contain about 68,000 clones, over 70% of them singletons. Sequencing was carried out using peripheral blood. The receptors originated from a human donor in a cohort sampled during active COVID-19.

The chain recombines TRBV5-1 with TRBJ1-5; no definite D call. The CDR3 runs to 15 residues. Trimming took 0 bases from V and 7 from J, leaving 14 bases between them. CDR1 and CDR2 from the germline V gene are SGHRS and YFSETQ. CDR3 coding DNA: TGCGCCAGCAGCTTGGATGACATGTCGAGCCAGCCCCAGCATTTT. Encoded protein: CASSLDDMSSQPQHF.

This clone was detected once. The chain combines TRBV28 with TRBJ1-4; 7 nucleotides line up with TRBD1. Germline CDR1 and CDR2: MDHEN and SYDVKM. Trimming cost V 6 bases and J 7 bases; bases outside gene matches: 11. The CDR3 has 15 residues. The CDR3, as DNA: TGTGCCAGCAGATCAGGGGGAATGGATAGTGAAAAACTGTTTTTT. Translation gives CASRSGGMDSEKLFF.

This clone is categorized as medium-sized. The V and J genes are TRBV7-9 and TRBJ2-7; no firm D call. CDR3 length equals 11 residues. Germline V lookup: CDR1 SEHNR, CDR2 FQNEAQ (reference sequence). V was pared by 5 bases and J by 8 bases, with 10 bases between. CDR3 nucleotides: TGTGCCAGCAGCCTCTTATATCAGCAGTACTTC. Amino acid sequence: CASSLLYQQYF. Based on the CDR3 plus reference TRBV7-9 and TRBJ2-7, the full variable domain is DTGVSQNPRHKITKRGQNVTFRCDPISEHNRLYWYRQTLGQGPEFLTYFQNEAQLEKSRLLSDRFSAERPKGSFSTLEIQRTEQGDSAMYLCASSLLYQQYFGPGTRLTVT.

This chain uses TRBV6-5 with TRBJ2-7, with 8 bases aligning to TRBD1. The V gene end was trimmed by 2 bases and the J gene end by 0 bases; junction bases not matched to a gene: 6. CDR3 size: 16 residues. The germline CDR1 and CDR2 sequences are MNHEY and SVGAGI. In nucleotides, the CDR3 is TGTGCCAGCAGTTACAACGACAGGGGCCACTCCTACGAGCAGTACTTC. Translating gives CASSYNDRGHSYEQYF.

CDR3 residues: CASSLGTTYNYGYTF. DNA for the CDR3: TGCGCCAGCAGCTTGGGGACAACCTATAACTATGGCTACACCTTC. The rearrangement links TRBV5-1 to TRBJ1-2; tentatively, D is TRBD1 (5 bases). Looked up from germline, CDR1 is SGHRS and CDR2 is YFSETQ. Trimming left V 0 bases short and J 1 base short, with 10 bases between. The CDR3 is made up of 15 amino acids.

The rearrangement links TRBV2 to TRBJ1-2; 7 nucleotides agree with TRBD1. Germline CDR1 SNHLY, CDR2 FYNNEI. CDR3 length: 15 residues. Trimming cost V 7 bases and J 8 bases; bases outside gene matches: 16. This CDR3 reads CASTNPLGGRWGYTF. In nucleotides, the CDR3 is TGTGCCAGCACTAACCCGTTAGGGGGCCGCTGGGGCTACACCTTC.

V is TRBV5-4 and J is TRBJ1-1; the D gene is possibly TRBD1 (6 bases). Trimming removed 0 bases from V and 10 bases from J, with 13 bases in between. The CDR3 length is 13 residues. Germline V gene data show CDR1 as SGHNT and CDR2 as YYREEE (reference sequence). This CDR3 reads CASSLGEGTRAFF. The CDR3 region has the DNA TGTGCCAGCAGCTTGGGTGAAGGGACAAGAGCTTTCTTT.

Here the CDR3 reads CASSRPGSGGELFF. CDR3 coding DNA: TGTGCCAGCAGTCGCCCAGGGTCGGGCGGGGAGCTGTTTTTT. This chain links TRBV6-2 or TRBV6-3 with TRBJ2-2; TRBD1 is a possible D gene (5 bases). CDR3 length: 14 residues. Germline V gene sequence: CDR1 MNHEY, CDR2 SVGEGT. Trimming took 5 bases from V and 7 from J, leaving 14 bases between them.

This chain connects TRBV7-9 to TRBJ2-3; 8 bases align to TRBD1. The CDR3 length is 14 residues. The V gene end was trimmed by 5 bases and the J gene end by 0 bases; junction bases not matched to a gene: 1. Looked up from germline, CDR1 is SEHNR and CDR2 is FQNEAQ (reference sequence). The CDR3 region is CASSRTGSTDTQYF. The CDR3 nucleotides are TGTGCCAGCAGCCGGACAGGGAGCACAGATACGCAGTATTTT.

This chain joins TRBV5-4 and TRBJ2-3, with 7 bases aligning to TRBD1. The CDR3 covers 16 residues. V was pared by 3 bases and J by 0 bases, with 7 bases of the junction left unmatched. CDR1 and CDR2 from the germline V gene are SGHNT and YYREEE (reference sequence). The CDR3 is CASSSGQAESTDTQYF. CDR3 nucleotides: TGTGCCAGCAGCTCCGGACAGGCCGAGAGCACAGATACGCAGTATTTT.

The chain has TRBV9 and TRBJ2-1; D may be TRBD2 (5 bases). CDR1 is SGDLS, CDR2 YYNGEE, per germline. The CDR3 consists of 16 residues. Trimming took off 4 bases at V and 4 bases at J, with 18 bases between the two ends. CDR3 protein: CASSPQAAGRYNEQFF. The CDR3 nucleotides are TGTGCCAGCAGCCCCCAGGCGGCGGGCAGATACAATGAGCAGTTCTTC.

The chain couples TRBV9 to TRBJ2-1; TRBD2 matches at 7 bases. V was clipped by 6 bases and J by 6 bases; unmatched bases: 9. This CDR3 region has 14 residues. The germline gives CDR1 SGDLS, CDR2 YYNGEE. CDR3 in DNA: TGTGCCAGCACAAGGGCGGGAGATGGCAATGAGCAGTTCTTC. Its translation is CASTRAGDGNEQFF.

The rearrangement joins TRBV28 to TRBJ1-6; D might be TRBD1 (5 bases). V lost 7 bases and J 5 bases, leaving 18 bases between the germline ends. Germline loops: CDR1 MDHEN, CDR2 SYDVKM. This CDR3 contains 16 residues. The DNA of the CDR3 is TGTGCCAGCATTACCGGCGGGATAGGGGATAATTCACCCCTCCACTTT. Translating gives CASITGGIGDNSPLHF.

The V call is TRBV29-1, the J call TRBJ2-7, with a tentative D call TRBD1 (5 bases). Germline loops: CDR1 SQVTM, CDR2 ANQGSEA. The CDR3 sequence is 12 residues long. Trimming took off 3 bases at V and 7 bases at J, with 13 bases between the two ends. Written as DNA, the CDR3 is TGCAGCGTTGACAGGGTCAATGGAGAGCAGTACTTC. This gives the protein CSVDRVNGEQYF.

The chain uses TRBV30 and TRBJ2-2, with D tentatively TRBD1 (7 bases). V was cut by 2 bases and J by 0 bases, with 13 bases left in between. This CDR3 region has 16 residues. CDR1 and CDR2 from the germline V gene are GTSNPN and SVGIG (reference sequence). This chain's CDR3 is CAWSLGGTANTGELFF. The CDR3 coding sequence is TGTGCCTGGAGTTTAGGCGGGACAGCGAACACCGGGGAGCTGTTTTTT.

The chain couples TRBV5-1 to TRBJ2-3; tentatively, D is TRBD1 (5 bases). V lost 0 bases and J lost 2, with 10 bases in between. CDR3 length: 15 amino acids. In germline, CDR1 is SGHRS, CDR2 YFSETQ. The CDR3 DNA reads TGCGCCAGCAGCTTGGTTGCAGGGTTCACAGATACGCAGTATTTT. It is translated as CASSLVAGFTDTQYF.

The chain uses TRBV28 and TRBJ2-1; D possibly corresponds to TRBD1 (6 bases). V lost 4 bases, J lost 5 bases, and 18 bases lay in between. From germline, CDR1 is MDHEN and CDR2 SYDVKM. The CDR3 sequence is 16 residues long. The CDR3 here is CASSSISGAHNNEQFF. CDR3 bases: TGTGCCAGCAGTTCAATTTCAGGGGCCCACAACAATGAGCAGTTCTTC.

Written as DNA, the CDR3 is TGTGCCAGCAGCGTAGAGGGGACAGTGAACACTGAAGCTTTCTTT. This encodes CASSVEGTVNTEAFF. J is TRBJ1-1 and V is TRBV9; the match to TRBD1 covers 7 bases. CDR3 length equals 15 residues. Germline trimming cut 0 bases from V and 0 bases from J; bases unmatched to any gene: 2. Germline loops: CDR1 SGDLS, CDR2 YYNGEE.